This TCR beta chain originates from a study of regulatory T cells in long-lasting Graves disease (dated by TCRdb to the early 2020s). Broadly, across the study: Antithyroid drugs had been taken for less than 3 months by newly diagnosed Graves' disease patients. This study used TCR sequencing and RNA sequencing of peripheral blood to compare persistent Graves' disease patients against newly diagnosed Graves' disease patients. The study took place in China and was registered as a clinical trial. TCR sequencing covered roughly 13 persistent and about 20 newly diagnosed Graves' disease patients, some 35 samples in total.

Library preparation employed multiplex PCR. The listed sequencing device is Illumina HiSeq 4000. CDR3 regions were amplified by Arm-PCR with iRepertoire HTBI primers to construct TCR beta libraries. PCR products were gel purified before sequencing. As for how the authors treated the data: Gene usage analysis of CDR3 amino acid clonotypes relied on the approximately 60 TRBV and 15 or so TRBJ segments identified across samples. COPE and FqMerger were used to merge the filtered high-quality paired reads into contigs. BLAST was used to align contigs to IMGT TRBV, TRBD and TRBJ reference genes, with CDR3 defined following IMGT. Clonotypes above 0.1% frequency were classified as highly expanded clones. Shannon entropy was used to measure repertoire diversity, and the Gini coefficient was used to measure V-J evenness. A clonotype was considered public if more than one individual shared it. TCRdb took the public reads, trimmed them with fastp at Q25, ran MiXCR for clone calling and kept in-frame beta chains. Records with the same CDR3 protein are collapsed into one entry carrying the most frequent genes and DNA. It is TCRdb's table, rather than the study itself, that gives the V and J calls and clone size. Counted in this sample were a few hundred thousand distinct CDR3 sequences; roughly 20% of them appeared once. About 10% of the sample lies in the top ten.

Read against the paper, the sample's time point label means: newly diagnosed GD, antithyroid drugs for less than 3 months. For both TCR sequencing and RNA sequencing, RNA was extracted from PBMCs in TRIzol. The diagnosis of Graves' disease followed American Thyroid Association guidelines. Patients for the study were recruited at an endocrinology department in Xi'an, China. From each patient, roughly 9 milliliters of peripheral blood was collected into an EDTA anticoagulant tube. Ficoll Paque Plus density gradient separation was used to isolate PBMCs, and no further T cell sorting was performed. RNA quality was checked with an Agilent 2100 Bioanalyzer and agarose gel, and concentration with a NanoDrop 2000. The CDR3 contains 16 residues, cysteine and phenylalanine counted. Of all the DNA, just the CDR3 is kept, 48 bases in frame from base 1. The germline V gene (reference sequence) provides CDR1 SEHNR and CDR2 FQNEAQ. V is shortened by 1 base, J by 8 bases, and the region joining them spans 20 bases.

This clonotype was seen repeatedly, ten times or more. The specificity of this receptor is unknown. No qualities accompany the bases; no much larger clone lies one base away. What the study reported, not specific to this receptor: Only the TCR beta chain was sequenced and analyzed. Patients with persistent disease shared more public clonotypes (fewer than 3,000) than newly diagnosed patients did (about 1,000). Compared with newly diagnosed patients, patients with persistent Graves' disease had lower TCR Shannon entropy and fewer highly expanded clones, which suggests clonal expansion. Only peripheral blood was studied, because thyroid tissue, the primary lesion, was inaccessible. Persistent disease showed preferential use of TRBV28, TRBJ1-2 and TRBJ2-5, whereas newly diagnosed disease favored TRBV20-1 and TRBJ2-1. The authors noted that the small sample size was a limitation that may lower accuracy.

These data were also reused for a study on T cells in Graves' hyperthyroidism and ophthalmopathy. According to the second study: A patient counted as having stable Graves' hyperthyroidism if no progression to ophthalmopathy occurred over 18 months of follow-up. Hyperthyroidism patients were newly diagnosed, had a disease duration of under 2 months, and were aged 18 to 65 years. The study excluded patients with uncontrolled infections, other autoimmune diseases, pregnancy or lactation. Diagnoses relied on clinical symptoms, serum thyroxine and TRAb, thyroid ultrasound and orbital computed tomography. The TCR CDR3 was subjected to a first round of RT-PCR using the HTBI primer set and the Qiagen OneStep RT-PCR kit. Most expanded thyroid clonotypes (frequency above 0.001) were also detected in blood, suggesting blood repertoires may reflect thyroid immune responses. In cross-validation, a model built on a 13 V-J signature told ophthalmopathy apart from stable hyperthyroidism with 85% to 90% sensitivity and about 81% specificity, and in testing the same model reached 80%/75%. During validation, the model predicted progression to ophthalmopathy a median of around six months ahead of onset, with around 71% sensitivity and 72.22% specificity. To identify distinguishing TCR V-J signatures, a discovery cohort of about 100 patients was used, comprising 40 to 45 with Graves' ophthalmopathy and 57 with stable Graves' hyperthyroidism. Prospective prediction of ophthalmopathy was tested in an independent validation cohort consisting of some 18 hyperthyroidism patients and 17 patients who later progressed to ophthalmopathy. The 100 discovery patients were divided at random into training and test sets in a 7:3 ratio. In several Graves' hyperthyroidism patients, the study also compared T-cell repertoires from thyroid tissue with T-cell repertoires from blood. After sampling, hyperthyroidism patients received methimazole starting at 30 mg daily, and ophthalmopathy patients received high-dose intravenous methylprednisolone. The libraries were constructed in a second round of multiplex PCR and then size-selected and purified. Libraries were sequenced paired-end with 100 bp reads on an Illumina HiSeq2000. Raw data were processed with SOAPnuke, discarding reads with adapters, uncalled bases, mean Phred below 15, or no exact constant-primer or identifier match. High-quality paired reads were merged using COPE v1.2.5, and each unique nucleotide sequence was defined as a clonotype. MiTCR v1.1 was used to align the clonotypes against IMGT TRBV, TRBD and TRBJ reference segments. The analysis was restricted to V-J combinations with a frequency above 0.0001, which together covered roughly 99% of the repertoires. A TCS score was defined as the ratio of F50 (clonal expansion) to E x V (chaos), with BLOSUM62-based TCRdist applied between CDR3 peptides within each V-J. Welch's t-statistics and random forest reduced 500 to 550 V-J features to 10 to 15, which were used in a naive Bayes classifier (R e1071). No statistical method was used to set the sample size in advance, and investigators knew the group allocation. The paper reports TCR Vbeta CDR3 sequencing of some 140 peripheral blood samples: 43 ophthalmopathy, under 80 hyperthyroidism and around 17 progressor patients.

Sequenced material: peripheral blood mononuclear cells (PBMCs), taken at new diagnosis, from a patient treated with antithyroid drugs. The V and J segments used are TRBV7-9 and TRBJ1-2; TRBD1 is a weak D gene call, 6 bases matching. The sequence came from a woman aged 25 to 39 with Graves disease. Donor details come from another sample of the same person, matched by shared clones. The nucleotide sequence is given as TGTGCCAGCAGCTTAGGGGTCGCGACAGGAAGGGGGGGCTACACCTTC. This codes for CASSLGVATGRGGYTF.